This T cell receptor (beta chain) is from a study of blood T cells in healthy people across ages. General study points: PBMCs left unsorted prevented a conclusive naive versus antigen-experienced comparison. There was no known CMV status for donors, so expanded clonotype changes were possibly confounded.

This clonotype came up a few times. The antigen is undetermined. The trim removed 6 bases at V and 8 bases at J, leaving 11 bases unmatched. CDR3 length equals 14 residues. The second PCR ran about 6 to 12 cycles with a sample-barcoded 5' primer and J-beta primers. TCRdb independently ran MiXCR on the 5' RACE reads; one entry per CDR3 protein. In the table there are just under 750,000 distinct CDR3 sequences, 22% of which are singletons. V usage is TRBV12-3 or TRBV12-4 and J usage is TRBJ1-2, with 8 nucleotides matching TRBD1. This sequence was found in a man aged 65 to 79 in good health. Sequenced sample: blood. The CDR3 bases are TGTGCCAGCAGCAAGTGGACAGGGCAGGAGGGCTACACCTTC. Translation gives CASSKWTGQEGYTF.